What follows describes a single TCR beta chain. No antigen is known for it. The data belong to a study of PD-1 blockade in classical Hodgkin lymphoma. Time point given: newly diagnosed, previously untreated cHL patient sample. The comparison group had newly diagnosed, previously untreated classical Hodgkin lymphoma. The V end lost 2 bases, the J end lost 4 bases, and 3 bases lay between the germline ends. The CDR3 has 11 residues. Overall study results and limits: TCR diversity at baseline was reported to be reduced in newly diagnosed patients relative to healthy donors. Why the repertoires differ is still unclear, perhaps disease activity or prior therapy.

Clones were sequenced by immunoSEQ multiplex PCR, and TCRdb holds only the in-frame ones, with some missing. This sample yields about 20,000 clones, of which around 90% are seen a single time; around 7% belongs to the top ten. The sequenced sample was peripheral blood mononuclear cells (PBMCs). This sequence joins TRBV23-1 and TRBJ2-7; D not certain. TRBV23-1 falls under the ORF class, with uncertain function. The clonotype was recovered from a human donor with classical Hodgkin lymphoma. DNA for the CDR3: TGCGCCAGCAGTCAAGTATACGAGCAGTACTTC. Translation gives CASSQVYEQYF.